What follows are 10 T cell receptor beta chains derived from one specimen sequenced in a study of blood T cells in healthy people across ages. The second PCR ran about 7 to 12 cycles with a sample-barcoded 5' primer and J-beta primers. A single record per CDR3 protein comes from TCRdb applying MiXCR to the 5' RACE reads. The table records about 690,000 distinct CDR3 sequences, approximately 40% of them present only once. The sample taken for sequencing was blood. The origin of the receptors is a man older than 75 in good health.

Only one count was recorded for this clonotype. V and J are TRBV27 and TRBJ2-1; 7 bases are shared with TRBD2. Per germline, CDR1 MNHEY and CDR2 SMNVEV (reference sequence). CDR3 size: 17 residues. V gave up 4 bases and J gave up 7 bases; unmatched junction bases: 16. The CDR3 is CASSSTVGAGVRNEQFF. CDR3 sequence (DNA): TGTGCCAGCAGTTCGACGGTTGGGGCGGGAGTTAGGAATGAGCAGTTCTTC.

The CDR3 here is CASSLQGAANYGYTF. The CDR3 DNA sequence: TGTGCCAGCAGCTTACAGGGGGCTGCTAACTATGGCTACACCTTC. The chain carries TRBV7-3 and TRBJ1-2; 8 nucleotides match TRBD1. Germline V gene lookup returns CDR1 SGHTA and CDR2 FQGTGA. The CDR3 has 15 amino acids. V dropped 2 bases and J dropped 0; count of bases not matched to a gene: 2.

A single count supports this clonotype. The genes are TRBV30 and TRBJ2-5; D unresolved. This CDR3 has 13 amino acids. Germline values: CDR1 GTSNPN, CDR2 SVGIG (reference sequence). Trimming took 8 bases from V and 11 from J, leaving 24 bases between them. DNA for the CDR3: TGTGCCGCAGCAGGAGTGGGAAGGAATGAGCAGTACTTC. Residues: CAAAGVGRNEQYF.

This clonotype was counted many times. The chain recombines TRBV6-1 with TRBJ2-6, with a weak D call TRBD1 (5 bases). There are 17 residues in the CDR3. V was clipped by 4 bases and J by 0 bases, with 13 bases between them. Germline V gene data show CDR1 as MNHNS and CDR2 as SASEGT. The CDR3: CASSADSRSSGANVLTF. In nucleotides, the CDR3 is TGTGCCAGCAGTGCCGACAGCCGGAGCTCTGGGGCCAACGTCCTGACTTTC.

V usage is TRBV12-3 or TRBV12-4 and J usage is TRBJ1-3; TRBD1 is a possible D gene (6 bases). Trimming stripped 7 bases from V and 4 bases from J, with 17 bases between. CDR3 length equals 15 residues. The chain's CDR3 is CASMGQRTVGNTIYF. The CDR3 DNA sequence: TGTGCCAGCATGGGACAACGGACAGTCGGAAACACCATATATTTT.

The CDR3 sequence: CASSLRWGGEQYF. CDR3 nucleotides: TGTGCCAGCAGTTTAAGGTGGGGTGGCGAGCAGTACTTC. This chain links TRBV28 with TRBJ2-7; D is unresolved. There are 13 residues in the CDR3. CDR1 and CDR2 from the germline V gene are MDHEN and SYDVKM. V lost 2 bases, J lost 6 bases, and 11 bases lay in between.

This clonotype was seen a single time. The chain recombines TRBV18 with TRBJ1-2; 7 bases agree with TRBD1. J was trimmed by 2 bases and V by 2 bases; bases with no gene match: 8. In germline, CDR1 is KGHSH, CDR2 LQKENI. The CDR3 length is 16 residues. DNA for the CDR3: TGTGCCAGCTCACCAACACAGGGCAGGGGGAACTATGGCTACACCTTC. It yields the protein CASSPTQGRGNYGYTF.

The CDR3 is CASMGRGLLNTGELFF. CDR3 sequence (DNA): TGCGCCAGCATGGGCAGGGGGCTATTGAACACCGGGGAGCTGTTTTTT. This sequence joins TRBV4-1 and TRBJ2-2; 8 bases are shared with TRBD1. The CDR3 runs 16 residues. V gave up 7 bases and J gave up 1 base; unmatched junction bases: 8. Germline CDR1 MGHRA, CDR2 YSYEKL.

The rearrangement joins TRBV7-6 to TRBJ2-1, with 16 bases fitting TRBD2. Germline assignment: CDR1 SGHVS and CDR2 FNYEAQ. The CDR3 spans 19 residues. The ends lost 3 bases at V and 3 bases at J; junction bases unmatched: 8. This CDR3 is CASSFLTGLAGGRYNEQFF. The CDR3 bases are TGTGCCAGCAGCTTCCTTACGGGACTAGCGGGGGGGCGCTACAATGAGCAGTTCTTC.

This clonotype was seen a few times. The V and J genes are TRBV7-9 and TRBJ1-6, with TRBD1 as a possible D gene (6 bases). CDR1 and CDR2 from the germline V gene are SEHNR and FQNEAQ (reference sequence). CDR3 length: 16 residues. V was pared by 6 bases and J by 7 bases, with 19 bases between. In DNA form, the CDR3 reads TGTGCCAGCAGACCCGAGGGAGGGACACCGAATTCACCCCTCCACTTT. Translation: CASRPEGGTPNSPLHF.